This T cell receptor (beta chain) was captured by sequencing in a study of human T cells and chemical hapten exposure. Methods used by the authors: Sequenced samples showed a median of around 91,000 TCRs each, with counts running from 23,224 to 690,600. One entry per CDR3 protein results from TCRdb running MiXCR on the RACE reads. None of the V and J calls come from the authors' own analysis; TCRdb made them. Counted here are 30,000 to 40,000 distinct CDR3 sequences, 12% occurring once; the ten biggest clones make up 1.5% to 2.5%. The study, taken as a whole, reports: In comparison with controls, expanded TCRs gave rise to a significantly larger number of large CDR3 similarity clusters.

This clonotype has ten or more counts. Its antigen is not known. The CDR3 length is 15 residues. The germline CDR1 and CDR2 sequences are DFQATT and SNEGSKA (reference sequence). V gave up 2 bases and J gave up 0 bases; unmatched junction bases: 5. Time point: pre-sensitization, week 0. As for treatment: therapeutic diphenylcyclopropenone sensitization with weekly scalp DPC. Whole blood, unfractionated, served as the material for total RNA extraction. The source of this sequence is a woman in her thirties or forties with alopecia areata. Some clones in this sample may be carry-over from other donors' samples. The sample consisted of whole blood, taken in connection with sensitization to the hapten diphenylcyclopropenone (DPC). The chain combines TRBV20-1 with TRBJ2-3; 7 nucleotides agree with TRBD1. CDR3 sequence: CSARTGTASTDTQYF. CDR3 sequence (DNA): TGCAGTGCTAGAACCGGGACAGCTAGCACAGATACGCAGTATTTT.